This passage covers 11 T cell receptor beta chains from one sample sequenced in a study of Tregs in tolerant kidney transplant recipients. Assay used: immunoSEQ multiplex PCR; TCRdb lists only in-frame clones, some missing. The sample consists of 75,000 to 100,000 clones, 93% of them appearing once. Mixed chimerism was transient after nonmyeloablative marrow transplants from related graft donors. The sample was CD4+ T cells from blood (PBMCs), taken 12 months after the transplant. These receptors were collected from a human patient who received a combined kidney and bone marrow transplant. Some T cells may be transferred from the graft donor.

This clone was found a few times. The V gene is TRBV11-1, the J gene TRBJ2-3; 8 nucleotides line up with TRBD2. This CDR3 contains 15 residues. V was clipped by 6 bases and J by 6 bases; unmatched bases: 11. The V gene's germline CDR1 is SGHAT and CDR2 FQDESV (reference sequence). The CDR3 DNA sequence: TGTGCCAGCAGACGCCAGGGACTAGTAACCGATACGCAGTATTTT. Protein: CASRRQGLVTDTQYF.

The genes are TRBV6-6 and TRBJ2-3, with a tentative D call TRBD2 (5 bases). The CDR3 is made up of 14 amino acids. CDR1 is MNHNY, CDR2 SVGAGI, per germline (reference sequence). Trimming removed 5 bases at V and 2 bases at J, with 11 bases between. DNA for the CDR3: TGTGCCAGCAGTACACGGGGATCCACAGATACGCAGTATTTT. It yields the protein CASSTRGSTDTQYF.

The rearrangement links TRBV19 to TRBJ1-6; 9 nucleotides align to TRBD1. V dropped 4 bases and J dropped 6; count of bases not matched to a gene: 4. Germline CDR1 LNHDA, CDR2 SQIVND (reference sequence). The CDR3 length is 15 residues. CDR3 coding DNA: TGTGCCAGTAGTACGACAGGGGGAGTTAATTCACCCCTCCACTTT. Its protein is CASSTTGGVNSPLHF.

This chain joins TRBV5-1 and TRBJ1-6, with 8 positions matching TRBD1. The germline gives CDR1 SGHRS, CDR2 YFSETQ. With 0 bases clipped from V and 10 bases from J, the junction kept 6 bases outside the gene matches. The CDR3 consists of 15 residues. The CDR3 loop is CASSLVGQGASPLHF. The CDR3 DNA reads TGCGCCAGCAGCTTGGTTGGGCAGGGGGCGTCACCCCTCCACTTT.

The rearrangement links TRBV7-9 to TRBJ2-6; 9 bases line up with TRBD1. V was clipped by 3 bases and J by 0 bases; unmatched bases: 3. CDR3 length equals 17 residues. CDR1 is SEHNR, CDR2 FQNEAQ, per germline (reference sequence). The CDR3 sequence: CASSFGTGYSGANVLTF. DNA of the CDR3: TGTGCCAGCAGCTTTGGGACAGGGTACTCTGGGGCCAACGTCCTGACTTTC.

The chain uses TRBV11-3 and TRBJ2-1; 8 bases fit TRBD2. Losses at the gene ends were 2 bases for V and 9 bases for J; bases not matched to a gene: 6. CDR1 and CDR2 from the germline V gene are SGHNT and YENEEA. The CDR3 loop spans 14 amino acids. The CDR3 is CASSLLAAGGEQFF. The DNA of the CDR3 is TGTGCCAGCAGCTTACTTGCGGCGGGGGGTGAGCAGTTCTTC.

The rearrangement links TRBV27 to TRBJ2-6; D gene ambiguous. The CDR3 consists of 17 residues. The germline V and J ends were trimmed by 0 bases and 0 bases, with 9 bases remaining between them. Germline-derived CDR1 and CDR2 are MNHEY and SMNVEV (reference sequence). This CDR3 is CASSLSNAGSGANVLTF. For the CDR3, the DNA is TGTGCCAGCAGTTTATCGAATGCCGGCTCTGGGGCCAACGTCCTGACTTTC.

This sequence joins TRBV11-3 and TRBJ2-5, with D possibly matching TRBD2 (5 bases). V was cut by 1 base and J by 5 bases, with 14 bases left in between. The CDR3 length is 15 residues. In germline, CDR1 is SGHNT, CDR2 YENEEA. CDR3 loop: CASSLVQIGMETQYF. For the CDR3, the DNA is TGTGCCAGCAGCTTAGTTCAGATCGGGATGGAGACCCAGTACTTC.

This chain links TRBV19 with TRBJ1-2; 8 positions agree with TRBD1. The germline gives CDR1 LNHDA, CDR2 SQIVND (reference sequence). J lost 4 bases, V lost 6 bases, and 7 bases had no gene match. The CDR3 consists of 14 residues. The DNA of the CDR3 is TGTGCCAGTAGCACCAGACAGGGGACCTATGGCTACACCTTC. Translating gives CASSTRQGTYGYTF.

This clone has a handful of counts. The chain couples TRBV5-1 to TRBJ1-4; tentatively, D is TRBD1 (5 bases). The CDR3 is made up of 13 amino acids. V lost 0 bases and J 5 bases, leaving 5 bases between the germline ends. Per the germline V gene, CDR1 is SGHRS and CDR2 is YFSETQ. The CDR3 spells CASSLAGNEKLFF. In nucleotides, the CDR3 is TGCGCCAGCAGCTTGGCAGGGAATGAAAAACTGTTTTTT.

The genes are TRBV2 and TRBJ1-1, with TRBD1 matching over 7 bases. Losses at the gene ends were 10 bases for V and 5 bases for J; bases not matched to a gene: 10. CDR1 is SNHLY and CDR2 is FYNNEI in the germline V gene. CDR3 length: 13 residues. CDR3 loop: CATHRGRGTEAFF. The CDR3 region has the DNA TGTGCCACTCACAGGGGTAGAGGAACTGAAGCTTTCTTT.